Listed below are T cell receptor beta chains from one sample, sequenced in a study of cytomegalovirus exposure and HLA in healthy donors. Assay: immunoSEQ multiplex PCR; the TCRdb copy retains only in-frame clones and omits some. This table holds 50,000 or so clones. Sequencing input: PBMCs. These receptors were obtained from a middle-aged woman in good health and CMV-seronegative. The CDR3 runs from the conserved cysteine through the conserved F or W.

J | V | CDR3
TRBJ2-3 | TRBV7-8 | CASSLGGQPFTDTQYF
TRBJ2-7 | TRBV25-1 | CASSDDRGSYEQYF
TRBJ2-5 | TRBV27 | CATVHRSTQYF
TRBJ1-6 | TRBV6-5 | CASSYAQGKGSPLHF
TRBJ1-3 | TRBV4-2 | CASSQELGRFNGNTIYF
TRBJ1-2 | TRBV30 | CASLLKQGVYGYTF
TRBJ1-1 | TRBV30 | CACQRGNTEAFF
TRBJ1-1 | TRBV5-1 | CASSFDSYMNTEAFF
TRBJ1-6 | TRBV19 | CASSMGSGGDSPLHF
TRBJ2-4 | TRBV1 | CTSSRGCIGAKNIQYF
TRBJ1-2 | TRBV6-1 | CASRTGLDYGYTF
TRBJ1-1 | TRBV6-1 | CASTRDRGTEAFF
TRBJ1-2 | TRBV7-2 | CASSPARRGSGYTF
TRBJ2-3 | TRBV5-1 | CASSYAGLTDTQYF
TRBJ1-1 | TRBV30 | CAWPFWEGNTEAFF
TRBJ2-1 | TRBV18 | CASSPRTSGSYNEQFF
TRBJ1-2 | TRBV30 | CAWSDLYGYTF
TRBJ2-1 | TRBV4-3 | CASSQSGTTDGEQFF
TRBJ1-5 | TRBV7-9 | CASSLTGDQPQHF
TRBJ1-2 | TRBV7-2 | CASSLAALNYGYTF
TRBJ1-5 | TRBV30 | CAWSPGGTNQPQHF
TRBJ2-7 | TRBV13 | CASSSTSGVSSYEQYF